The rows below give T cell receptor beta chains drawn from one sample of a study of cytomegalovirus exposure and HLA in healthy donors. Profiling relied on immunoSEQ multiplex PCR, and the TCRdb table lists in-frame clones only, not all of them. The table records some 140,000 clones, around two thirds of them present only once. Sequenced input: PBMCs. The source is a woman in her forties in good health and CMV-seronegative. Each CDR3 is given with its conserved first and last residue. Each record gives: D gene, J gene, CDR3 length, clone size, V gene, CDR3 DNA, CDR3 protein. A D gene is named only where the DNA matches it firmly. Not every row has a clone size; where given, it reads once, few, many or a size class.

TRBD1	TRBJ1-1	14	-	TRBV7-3	TGTGCCAGCAGCCTAAAGGGACAGGGGACTGAAGCTTTCTTT	CASSLKGQGTEAFF
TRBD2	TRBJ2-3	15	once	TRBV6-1	TGTGCCAGCAGCAGACTAGCGGGGGGTGGGGATACGCAGTATTTT	CASSRLAGGGDTQYF
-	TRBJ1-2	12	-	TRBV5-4	TGTGCCAGCAGCTCAGGGGACTATGGCTACACCTTC	CASSSGDYGYTF
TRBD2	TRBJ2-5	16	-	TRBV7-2	TGTGCCAGCAGTTCAGGACTAGCGGGGGCCTGGGAGACCCAGTACTTC	CASSSGLAGAWETQYF
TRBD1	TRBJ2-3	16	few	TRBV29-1	TGCAGCGTCGCAGGGGGGACAGGGCCATATACAGATACGCAGTATTTT	CSVAGGTGPYTDTQYF
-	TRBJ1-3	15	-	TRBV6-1	TGTGCCAGCGGGGCCACAAACCTCTCTGGAAACACCATATATTTT	CASGATNLSGNTIYF
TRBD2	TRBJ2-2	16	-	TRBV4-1	TGCGCCAGCAGATCCGCGGGGAGTAGCGGGGCCGGGGAGCTGTTTTTT	CASRSAGSSGAGELFF
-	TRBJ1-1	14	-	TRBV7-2	TGTGCCAGCAGCTTAGTGAGGGTAGGGACTGAAGCTTTCTTT	CASSLVRVGTEAFF
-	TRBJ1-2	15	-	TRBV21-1	TGTGCCAGCAGGGAAAGGCGGCAGATTAACTATGGCTACACCTTC	CASRERRQINYGYTF
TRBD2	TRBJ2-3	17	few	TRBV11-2	TGTGCCAGCAGCTTCCCCGGGGGGGCGCAGAGCACAGATACGCAGTATTTT	CASSFPGGAQSTDTQYF
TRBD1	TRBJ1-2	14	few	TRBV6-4	TGTGCCAGCAGTGCGGGACAGGGGGCTGGAGGCTACACCTTC	CASSAGQGAGGYTF
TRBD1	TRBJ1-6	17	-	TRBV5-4	TGTGCCAGCAGCTGGGGACAGGGCGAGAGCTATAATTCACCCCTCCACTTT	CASSWGQGESYNSPLHF
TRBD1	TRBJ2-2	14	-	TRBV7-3	TGTGCCAGCAGCCTGGGACAGCAGGCCGGGGAGCTGTTTTTT	CASSLGQQAGELFF
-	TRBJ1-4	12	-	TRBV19	TGTGCCAGTAAGGGGTTTGATGAAAAACTGTTTTTT	CASKGFDEKLFF
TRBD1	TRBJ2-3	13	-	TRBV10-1	TGCGCCAGCCGGGACAGATCCACAGATACGCAGTATTTT	CASRDRSTDTQYF
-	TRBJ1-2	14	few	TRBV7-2	TGTGCCAGCAGCCCCCGGAGCCTAACCTATGGCTACACCTTC	CASSPRSLTYGYTF
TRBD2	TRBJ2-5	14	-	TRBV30	TGTGCCCGTAGACTAGCGGGGGGGCAAGAGACCCAGTACTTC	CARRLAGGQETQYF
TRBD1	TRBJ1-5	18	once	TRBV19	TGTGCCAGTAGTATTCTTCCGGGACAGGGAAACTCGGGTCAGCCCCAGCATTTT	CASSILPGQGNSGQPQHF
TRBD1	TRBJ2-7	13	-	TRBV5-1	TGCGCCAGCAGCTTCGACAGGGTGTACGAGCAGTACTTC	CASSFDRVYEQYF
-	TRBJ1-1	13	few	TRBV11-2	TGTGCCAGCAGTGGACAGATGAACACTGAAGCTTTCTTT	CASSGQMNTEAFF
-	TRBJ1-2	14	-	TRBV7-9	TGTGCCAGCAGCCTATGGACGGTACTAGAGAGCTACACCTTC	CASSLWTVLESYTF
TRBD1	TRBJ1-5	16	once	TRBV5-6	TGTGCCAGCAGCGTTTGGACAGGTCGGTGGTATCAGCCCCAGCATTTT	CASSVWTGRWYQPQHF
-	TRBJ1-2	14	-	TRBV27	TGTGCCAGCAGTTTAGGCGGGGGCGCCTATGGCTACACCTTC	CASSLGGGAYGYTF
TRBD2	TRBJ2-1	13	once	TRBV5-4	TGTGCCAGCAGCCCTCGGGGGGGCGATGAGCAGTTCTTC	CASSPRGGDEQFF
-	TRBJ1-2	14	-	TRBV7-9	TGTGCCAGCAGCTTAGCCTCTAAATCCTATGGCTACACCTTC	CASSLASKSYGYTF
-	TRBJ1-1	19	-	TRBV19	TGTGCCAGTAGTATCCGGCTGAGGGCGACGGGGTTAATGAACACTGAGGCTTTCTTT	CASSIRLRATGLMNTEAFF
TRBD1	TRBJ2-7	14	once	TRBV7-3	TGTGCCAGCAGCTTCTCCGGACAGGGCTACGAGCAGTACTTC	CASSFSGQGYEQYF
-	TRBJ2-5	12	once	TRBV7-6	TGTGCCAGCAGCCTACGGGGGGAGACCCAGTACTTC	CASSLRGETQYF
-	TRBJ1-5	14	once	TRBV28	TGTGCCAGCAGTTTGGGAGTACTCAATCAGCCCCAGCATTTT	CASSLGVLNQPQHF
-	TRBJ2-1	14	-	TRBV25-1	TGTGCCAGCAGTGAAGCGGGGGCCCTCAATGAGCAGTTCTTC	CASSEAGALNEQFF
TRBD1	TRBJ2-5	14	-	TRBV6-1	TGTGCCAGCAGCGTAGACAGGGTTCAAGAGACCCAGTACTTC	CASSVDRVQETQYF
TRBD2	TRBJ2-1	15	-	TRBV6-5	TGTGCCAGCAACAGACTAGCGGGGGGAGGCAATGAGCAGTTCTTC	CASNRLAGGGNEQFF
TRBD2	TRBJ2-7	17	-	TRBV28	TGTGCCAGCAGTCCAGGACTAGCGGGGGGCCGTAAATACGAGCAGTACTTC	CASSPGLAGGRKYEQYF
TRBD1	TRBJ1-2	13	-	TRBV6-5	TGTGCCAGCACCACAGGGGGCGCGAATGGCTACACCTTC	CASTTGGANGYTF
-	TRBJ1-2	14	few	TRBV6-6	TGTGCCAGCAGTAGACAGCTCGAAAACTATGGCTACACCTTC	CASSRQLENYGYTF
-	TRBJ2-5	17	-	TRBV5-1	TGCGCCAGCAGCTTGAAGACTGGCGGGGGCACCAAAGAGACCCAGTACTTC	CASSLKTGGGTKETQYF
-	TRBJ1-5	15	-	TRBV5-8	TGTGCCAGCACCGTACAGGGAACGGGCAATCAGCCCCAGCATTTT	CASTVQGTGNQPQHF
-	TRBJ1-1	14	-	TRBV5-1	TGCGCCAGTCGAAGAACCGCAGGGAACACTGAAGCTTTCTTT	CASRRTAGNTEAFF
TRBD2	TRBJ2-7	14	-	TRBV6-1	TGTGCCAGCAGTGGGTGGAGGGAGGGGTACGAGCAGTACTTC	CASSGWREGYEQYF
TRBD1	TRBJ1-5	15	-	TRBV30	TGTGCCTGGAGCGCAGGGGACAGTAGCAATCAGCCCCAGCATTTT	CAWSAGDSSNQPQHF
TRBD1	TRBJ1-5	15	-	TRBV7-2	TGTGCCAGCAGCATCGACAGGGGGGGGAATCAGCCCCAGCATTTT	CASSIDRGGNQPQHF
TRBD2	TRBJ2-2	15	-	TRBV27	TGTGCCAGTGCGGGACTAGCGGGGACAACCGGGGAGCTGTTTTTT	CASAGLAGTTGELFF
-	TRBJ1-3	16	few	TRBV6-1	TGTGCCAGCAGTGAAGCGGTAGGTAGCCGCGGAAACACCATATATTTT	CASSEAVGSRGNTIYF
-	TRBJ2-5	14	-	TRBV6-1	TGTGCCAGCAGTGACCTGACCGGGCAAGAGACCCAGTACTTC	CASSDLTGQETQYF
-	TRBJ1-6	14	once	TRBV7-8	TGTGCCAGCAGCTTCCAGGGTTCTAATTCACCCCTCCACTTT	CASSFQGSNSPLHF